This TCR beta chain was found in a study of Graves' ophthalmopathy and Graves' hyperthyroidism. Other autoimmune disease, uncontrolled infection, pregnancy and lactation led to exclusion. The study's findings and limits: Most expanded clonotypes in thyroid above 0.001 frequency also showed up in blood.

RNA transcripts provided the template for amplifying TCR beta CDR3 regions. HTBI-primed first-round RT-PCR preceded second-round multiplex PCR. TCRdb independently ran MiXCR on the multiplex PCR reads; one entry per CDR3 protein. The sample includes around 660,000 distinct CDR3 sequences, about 41% of them seen just once. Ten or more counts support this clonotype. Antigen specificity is unknown. CDR3 length equals 14 residues. Germline lookup yields CDR1 SGHTA and CDR2 FQGNSA. J lost 3 bases, V lost 6 bases, and 8 bases had no gene match. Sequencing was performed on peripheral blood. This TCR was sampled from an adult man with Graves' ophthalmopathy. The rearrangement uses TRBV7-2 and TRBJ2-7; 7 nucleotides line up with TRBD1. CDR3 DNA sequence: TGTGCCAGCAGAGATTCCGGGACAGTCTACGAGCAGTACTTC. Protein product: CASRDSGTVYEQYF.